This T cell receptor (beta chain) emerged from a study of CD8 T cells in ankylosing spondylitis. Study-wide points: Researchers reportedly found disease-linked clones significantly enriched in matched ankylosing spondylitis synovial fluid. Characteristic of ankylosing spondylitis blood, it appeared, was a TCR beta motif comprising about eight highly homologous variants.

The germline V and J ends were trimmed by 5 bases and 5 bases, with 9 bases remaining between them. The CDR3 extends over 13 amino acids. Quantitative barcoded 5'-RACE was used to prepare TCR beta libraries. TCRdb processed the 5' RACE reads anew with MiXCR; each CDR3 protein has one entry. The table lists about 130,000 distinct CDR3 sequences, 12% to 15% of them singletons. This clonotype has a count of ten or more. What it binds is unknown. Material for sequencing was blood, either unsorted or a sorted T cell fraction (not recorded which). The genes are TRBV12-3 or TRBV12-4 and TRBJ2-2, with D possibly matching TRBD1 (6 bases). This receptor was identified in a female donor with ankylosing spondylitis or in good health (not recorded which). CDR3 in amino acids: CASSIGQTGELFF. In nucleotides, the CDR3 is TGTGCCAGCAGTATTGGACAGACCGGGGAGCTGTTTTTT.